This is a list of T cell receptor beta chains from one sample in a study of beta chain features in type 1 diabetes. Produced via immunoSEQ multiplex PCR; TCRdb's table is partial and in-frame only. The sample contains 250,000 or so clones, approximately 13% of which appear only once. Material: naive CD4+ T cells from blood. These receptors all come from a man aged 25 to 45 with type 1 diabetes. Both conserved end residues are part of each CDR3. Each record gives: V gene, D gene, clone size, J gene, CDR3 DNA, CDR3 protein. The D gene is left open where the match is weak. Not every row has a clone size; where given, it reads once, few, many or a size class.

v_gene: TRBV29-1; d_gene: -; abundance: -; j_gene: TRBJ2-3; CDR3nt: TGCAGCGCCCCCCCGGCGCCAGGGGGGTCAACAGGGGTCACAGATACGCAGTATTTT; CDR3aa: CSAPPAPGGSTGVTDTQYF
v_gene: TRBV7-2; d_gene: TRBD2; abundance: few; j_gene: TRBJ2-3; CDR3nt: TGTGCCAGCAGCTTAGCGGGGACTAGCGGGGGAGATACGCAGTATTTT; CDR3aa: CASSLAGTSGGDTQYF
v_gene: TRBV19; d_gene: TRBD2; abundance: -; j_gene: TRBJ2-1; CDR3nt: TGTGCCAGTAGAAAGCTAGCGGGAGGCAATGAGCAGTTCTTC; CDR3aa: CASRKLAGGNEQFF
v_gene: TRBV7-2; d_gene: -; abundance: few; j_gene: TRBJ2-2; CDR3nt: TGTGCCAGCAGCATACGAAGGACCGGGGATGGCGGGGAGCTGTTTTTT; CDR3aa: CASSIRRTGDGGELFF
v_gene: TRBV5-1; d_gene: TRBD2; abundance: -; j_gene: TRBJ2-1; CDR3nt: TGCGCCAGCAGCTGGAGCGGGGCGAGATACAATGAGCAGTTCTTC; CDR3aa: CASSWSGARYNEQFF
v_gene: TRBV5-1; d_gene: TRBD1; abundance: -; j_gene: TRBJ2-1; CDR3nt: TGCGCCAGCAGCGCGACAGGGACGGACAATGAGCAGTTCTTC; CDR3aa: CASSATGTDNEQFF
v_gene: TRBV4-1; d_gene: -; abundance: few; j_gene: TRBJ2-2; CDR3nt: TGCGCCAGCAGCCAAGATCGCGCTAGCCCCCGAGGCGGGGAGCTGTTTTTT; CDR3aa: CASSQDRASPRGGELFF
v_gene: TRBV7-9; d_gene: TRBD1; abundance: -; j_gene: TRBJ2-7; CDR3nt: TGTGCCAGCAGCTCGAACTGGGACAGGCACCCATTTTACGAGCAGTACTTC; CDR3aa: CASSSNWDRHPFYEQYF
v_gene: TRBV7-2; d_gene: -; abundance: -; j_gene: TRBJ2-6; CDR3nt: TGTGCCAGCAGCACCCTCCAAAAACGGACAGACTCTGGGGCCAACGTCCTGACTTTC; CDR3aa: CASSTLQKRTDSGANVLTF
v_gene: TRBV7-9; d_gene: -; abundance: -; j_gene: TRBJ1-1; CDR3nt: TGTGCCAGCAGCTTAGGTGTGGGCTTTAACACTGAAGCTTTCTTT; CDR3aa: CASSLGVGFNTEAFF
v_gene: TRBV12-5; d_gene: -; abundance: -; j_gene: TRBJ1-5; CDR3nt: TGTGCTAGTGGTCCCATGGGGCAGGGGAATCAGCCCCAGCATTTT; CDR3aa: CASGPMGQGNQPQHF
v_gene: TRBV2; d_gene: -; abundance: few; j_gene: TRBJ2-3; CDR3nt: TGTGCCAGCAGTGTTCTCGCGACTAGCACAGATACGCAGTATTTT; CDR3aa: CASSVLATSTDTQYF
v_gene: TRBV11-2; d_gene: -; abundance: -; j_gene: TRBJ2-6; CDR3nt: TGTGCCAGCAGCGGGGCGGGGGCCAACGTCCTGACTTTC; CDR3aa: CASSGAGANVLTF
v_gene: TRBV7-9; d_gene: -; abundance: few; j_gene: TRBJ1-1; CDR3nt: TGTGCCAGCAGCTTACGAGGGGGTTGGGGCACTGAAGCTTTCTTT; CDR3aa: CASSLRGGWGTEAFF
v_gene: TRBV7-9; d_gene: TRBD2; abundance: -; j_gene: TRBJ2-7; CDR3nt: TGTGCCAGCAGCTCAGGACTAGCGTACGAGCAGTACTTC; CDR3aa: CASSSGLAYEQYF
v_gene: TRBV28; d_gene: TRBD1; abundance: few; j_gene: TRBJ1-2; CDR3nt: TGTGCCGTGCCGGGACAGGCCTATGGCTACACCTTC; CDR3aa: CAVPGQAYGYTF
v_gene: TRBV30; d_gene: -; abundance: few; j_gene: TRBJ1-6; CDR3nt: TGTGCCTGTGTCAGGAATAATTCACCCCTCCACTTT; CDR3aa: CACVRNNSPLHF
v_gene: TRBV7-9; d_gene: -; abundance: few; j_gene: TRBJ2-5; CDR3nt: TGTGCCAGCAGCTTAGGGGGCAGCCAAGAGACCCAGTACTTC; CDR3aa: CASSLGGSQETQYF
v_gene: TRBV18; d_gene: -; abundance: -; j_gene: TRBJ1-2; CDR3nt: TGTGCCAGCTCACCACCGTCGGTGGCGGGGGATCGAGGCTACACCTTC; CDR3aa: CASSPPSVAGDRGYTF